This T cell receptor beta chain was captured in a study of cytomegalovirus exposure and HLA in healthy donors. Germline-derived CDR1 and CDR2 are MGHRA and YSYEKL. This CDR3 spans 18 amino acids. V lost 0 bases and J lost 1, with 19 bases in between. The study's findings and limits: The study flagged some 180 TCR beta chains as cytomegalovirus-associated. Donors were assumed by presence/absence analyses to have roughly uniform sequencing depth. In terms of immune exposure information, only CMV serostatus was available.

In the case of this clone: Its antigen is not known.

13 Jbeta primers and 60 Vbeta primers were used for the PCR. TCRdb's table, derived via immunoSEQ multiplex PCR, lists solely in-frame clones and lacks some. The repertoire holds fewer than 110,000 clones, with 75% to 90% as singletons. Sequenced material: PBMCs. The chain has TRBV4-1 and TRBJ2-7; a possible D gene is TRBD1 (6 bases). The receptor was isolated from a man aged 25-40 years in good health and CMV-seronegative. The CDR3 DNA sequence: TGCGCCAGCAGCCAAGATAATTTTGCAACAGGGAAGTCCTACGAGCAGTACTTC. This encodes CASSQDNFATGKSYEQYF.